This TCR beta chain was documented in a study of blood T cell repertoires in COVID-19. CDR3 length equals 14 residues. Germline V lookup: CDR1 LGHNA, CDR2 YSLEER. V lost 5 bases and J 7 bases, leaving 17 bases between the germline ends. Produced via immunoSEQ multiplex PCR; TCRdb's table is partial and in-frame only. The sample has approximately 130,000 clones; approximately 83% are singletons. The clonotype originates from a woman in her fifties or sixties who had recovered from COVID-19. The sequencing input was peripheral blood. The J gene is TRBJ1-2, the V gene TRBV4-3; D is ambiguous. CDR3 sequence reads: CASSAFGVSGGYTF. In nucleotides, the CDR3 is TGCGCCAGCAGCGCCTTCGGGGTCAGTGGTGGCTACACCTTC.